This paragraph covers one T cell receptor beta chain sequence. The antigen is unknown. RNA transcripts were the template for amplifying TCR beta CDR3 regions. RT-PCR in the first round (using the HTBI primer set) targeted the TCR CDR3. TCRdb itself ran the multiplex PCR reads through MiXCR, one entry per CDR3 protein. The data hold roughly 640,000 distinct CDR3 sequences, with roughly 16% observed a single time. The ends were cut back, 8 bases at V and 1 base at J, with 18 bases in the middle. The CDR3 covers 16 residues. Germline CDR1 and CDR2: SGHNT and YENEEA. PBMCs were sourced from approximately 9 ml fresh peripheral blood. The data belong to a study of T cells in Graves' hyperthyroidism and ophthalmopathy. Overall study findings and caveats: For ophthalmopathy, model prediction preceded onset by a median approximately 6 months. Blood also carried most thyroid clonotypes expanded above 0.001.

The clonotype originates from a woman between 40 and 55 years old with Graves' ophthalmopathy. The sequenced material came from blood. The chain links TRBV11-3 to TRBJ2-4, with TRBD2 as a possible D gene (7 bases). For the CDR3, the DNA is TGTGCCAGCGCGCCGGGGGGCACCACCGCCAAAAACATTCAGTACTTC. Protein product: CASAPGGTTAKNIQYF.